This T cell receptor (beta chain) is drawn from a study of blood T cell repertoires in COVID-19. Overall study context: The samples span acute and convalescent COVID-19 from the United States, Italy and Spain. Sources were T cells, B-cell-depleted T cells, or PBMCs; the material itself was cDNA or gDNA.

Assay: immunoSEQ multiplex PCR; the TCRdb copy retains only in-frame clones and omits some. The sample yields 250,000 to 350,000 clones, roughly 90% seen once. Cohorts were determined from participant-reported clinical history. CDR3 size: 17 residues. The V and J ends lost 4 bases and 7 bases, in that order; junction bases with no gene match: 13. Germline CDR1 MNHEY, CDR2 SMNVEV (reference sequence). V usage is TRBV27 and J usage is TRBJ2-1, with TRBD1 matching 10 bases. This clonotype was obtained from a woman aged 30 to 39 who had recovered from COVID-19. The sequencing input was PBMCs or T cells enriched from blood (not recorded which). DNA for the CDR3: TGTGCCAGCAGTTCCGGACAGGGGGGGGCGAGGGGTAATGAGCAGTTCTTC. It translates to CASSSGQGGARGNEQFF.